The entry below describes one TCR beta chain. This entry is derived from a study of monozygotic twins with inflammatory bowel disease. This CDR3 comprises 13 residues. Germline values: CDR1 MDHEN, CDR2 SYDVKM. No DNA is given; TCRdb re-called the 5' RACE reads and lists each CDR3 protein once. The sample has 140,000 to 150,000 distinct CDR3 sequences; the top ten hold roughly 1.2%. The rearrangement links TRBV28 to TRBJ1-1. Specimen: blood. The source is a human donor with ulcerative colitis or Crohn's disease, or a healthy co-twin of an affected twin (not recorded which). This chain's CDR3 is CASSIGAFTEAFF. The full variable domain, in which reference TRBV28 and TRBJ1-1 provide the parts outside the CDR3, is DVKVTQSSRYLVKRTGEKVFLECVQDMDHENMFWYRQDPGLGLRLIYFSYDVKMKEKGDIPEGYSVSREKKERFSLILESASTNQTSMYLCASSIGAFTEAFFGQGTRLTVV.